Here is one TCR beta chain with its context. TCRdb keeps only in-frame clones here, not all; method: immunoSEQ multiplex PCR. The sample carries fewer than 400,000 clones, 80% to 90% recorded once. As to treatment: around 19 received Ad26.COV2.S at low or high dose, single or two shots; several received placebo; per-sample allocation not given. At day 63 after the first vaccine or placebo injection, samples were drawn. These data originate in a study of Ad26.COV2.S vaccination and SARS-CoV-2 variants. Trimming removed 3 bases at V and 0 bases at J, with 13 bases between. Germline V gives CDR1 LNHNV, CDR2 YYDKDF (reference sequence). The CDR3 runs to 16 residues.

The TCR comes from a person between 18 and 59 years old who received the Ad26.COV2.S COVID-19 vaccine or a placebo. The rearrangement links TRBV15 to TRBJ2-3; D gene uncertain. The specimen was peripheral blood, collected in a trial of Ad26.COV2.S vaccine versus placebo. Here the CDR3 DNA reads TGTGCCACCAGCAGGCCGAGAGAACGTAGCACAGATACGCAGTATTTT. Translated: CATSRPRERSTDTQYF.